What follows is one TCR beta chain and its context. Its antigen remains unknown. The data originate from a study of T cell responses to AZD1222 COVID-19 vaccine. Study in general: Both about-4-week and about-12-week second-dose recipients were combined. Findings and caveats of the study: CD4 TCRs associated with vaccination spanned spike, dominating at 160-218 and 743-854. The donor group comprised mostly white British people and more females; the analysis possibly underestimated clonal diversity. Reportedly, close to half of spike-specific TCRs are directed against unmutated variant regions.

TCRdb keeps only in-frame clones here, not all; method: immunoSEQ multiplex PCR. The sample includes roughly 130,000 clones, 80% to 95% of them seen just once. Germline CDR1 is SGHRS and CDR2 is YFSETQ. Trimming cost V 5 bases and J 2 bases; bases outside gene matches: 7. This CDR3 has 16 amino acids. The sample in question was peripheral blood, obtained on day 0 of AZD1222 vaccination. The sequence came from an adult in good health. V gene TRBV5-1 combines with J gene TRBJ2-7; 13 bases are shared with TRBD2. The CDR3 loop is CASRPTSGRMAYEQYF. The DNA of the CDR3 is TGCGCCAGCAGGCCGACTAGCGGGAGGATGGCCTACGAGCAGTACTTC.